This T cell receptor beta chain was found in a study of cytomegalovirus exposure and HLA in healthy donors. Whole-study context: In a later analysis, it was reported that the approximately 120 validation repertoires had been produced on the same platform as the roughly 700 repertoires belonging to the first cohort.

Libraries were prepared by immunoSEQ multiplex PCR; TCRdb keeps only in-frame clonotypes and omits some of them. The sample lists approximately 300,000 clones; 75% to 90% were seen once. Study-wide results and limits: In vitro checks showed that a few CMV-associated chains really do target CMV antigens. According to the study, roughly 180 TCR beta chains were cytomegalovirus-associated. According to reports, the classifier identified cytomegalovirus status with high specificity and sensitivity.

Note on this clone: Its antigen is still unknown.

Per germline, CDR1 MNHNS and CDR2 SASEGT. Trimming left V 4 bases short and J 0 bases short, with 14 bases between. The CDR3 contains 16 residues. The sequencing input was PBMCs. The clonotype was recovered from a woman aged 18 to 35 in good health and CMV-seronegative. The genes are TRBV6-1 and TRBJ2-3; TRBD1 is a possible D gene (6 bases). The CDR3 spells CASSGQALTSTDTQYF. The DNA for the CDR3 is TGTGCCAGCAGTGGACAGGCCCTCACTAGCACAGATACGCAGTATTTT.